The source of this T cell receptor (beta chain) is a study of OX40 agonist ivuxolimab in advanced cancers. Study context: People in dose escalation had one of these cancers: hepatocellular carcinoma, melanoma, renal cell or head and neck cancer.

Assay used: immunoSEQ multiplex PCR; TCRdb lists only in-frame clones, some missing. The sample lists around 15,000 clones; around four fifths were seen once. This receptor was taken from an adult with an advanced solid tumor such as melanoma, head and neck, liver or kidney cancer. Here the sequenced sample was CD4+ or CD8+ T cells sorted from blood, taken in a trial of the OX40 agonist ivuxolimab.

The CDR3 loop reads CASRFQGSHEQYF. CDR3 sequence (DNA): TGTGCCAGCAGATTTCAGGGTTCCCACGAGCAGTACTTC. The V call is TRBV6-5, the J call TRBJ2-7; D is perhaps TRBD1 (5 bases). V lost 6 bases and J lost 5, with 14 bases in between. CDR1 is MNHEY and CDR2 is SVGAGI in the germline V gene. This CDR3 comprises 13 residues.